The entry that follows covers one T cell receptor beta chain sequence. Measured with immunoSEQ multiplex PCR; TCRdb has only the in-frame clones, and not every one. The data show about 120,000 clones, with 86% seen just once and approximately 4.3% held by the top ten. The CDR3 length is 14 residues. Trimming cost V 1 base and J 10 bases, with 20 bases left between them. The germline V gene encodes CDR1 GTSNPN and CDR2 SVGIG (reference sequence). The data are from a study of blood T cell repertoires in COVID-19. This receptor was obtained from a man in his forties with acute or convalescent COVID-19. The gene calls are TRBV30 and TRBJ2-7; tentatively, D is TRBD2 (6 bases). The sample consisted of peripheral blood. CDR3 sequence (DNA): TGTGCCTGGAGTGAGGCTAGCGAAGCTACGACACAGTACTTC. The encoded protein is CAWSEASEATTQYF.